These T cell receptor beta chains were read from a single sample in a study of beta chain features in type 1 diabetes. The data were produced by immunoSEQ multiplex PCR, yet TCRdb's version contains in-frame clones alone and is incomplete. The data hold 350,000 or so clones, with 20% observed a single time. Sequenced: naive CD4+ T cells from blood. These receptors were obtained from a woman under 30 in good health. Each CDR3 is given with its conserved first and last residue. Fields, in order: CDR3 length, V gene, clone size, J gene, D gene, CDR3 DNA, CDR3 protein. A D gene is named only where the DNA matches it firmly. Rows give clone size only sometimes, using once, few, many, or a class for an expanded clone.

CDR3 length: 12
V gene: TRBV6-6
clone size: few
J gene: TRBJ1-5
D gene: .
CDR3 DNA: TGTGCCAGCGGTCGCGTAAATCAGCCCCAGCATTTT
CDR3 protein: CASGRVNQPQHF

CDR3 length: 13
V gene: TRBV5-1
clone size: few
J gene: TRBJ2-5
D gene: .
CDR3 DNA: TGCGCCAGCAGGGACTCGTTCCAAGAGACCCAGTACTTC
CDR3 protein: CASRDSFQETQYF

CDR3 length: 14
V gene: TRBV2
clone size: .
J gene: TRBJ2-7
D gene: TRBD2
CDR3 DNA: TGTGCCAGCAGAGATAGCGGGAGGGCCCTCGAGCAGTACTTC
CDR3 protein: CASRDSGRALEQYF

CDR3 length: 13
V gene: TRBV29-1
clone size: few
J gene: TRBJ2-3
D gene: .
CDR3 DNA: TGCAGCGTTGGGCGGGAACACTACGATACGCAGTATTTT
CDR3 protein: CSVGREHYDTQYF

CDR3 length: 13
V gene: TRBV2
clone size: .
J gene: TRBJ1-1
D gene: .
CDR3 DNA: TGTGCCAGCACCGAAGACCGGACTAATGAAGCTTTCTTT
CDR3 protein: CASTEDRTNEAFF

CDR3 length: 16
V gene: TRBV2
clone size: .
J gene: TRBJ2-1
D gene: TRBD2
CDR3 DNA: TGTGCCAGCAGGACGGGGGGTGGCGGGAGATTTGATGAGCAGTTCTTC
CDR3 protein: CASRTGGGGRFDEQFF

CDR3 length: 15
V gene: TRBV10-3
clone size: .
J gene: TRBJ1-1
D gene: .
CDR3 DNA: TGTGCCATCAGTGAGTCGGGGGGAGAGAACACTGAAGCTTTCTTT
CDR3 protein: CAISESGGENTEAFF

CDR3 length: 14
V gene: TRBV18
clone size: .
J gene: TRBJ2-2
D gene: .
CDR3 DNA: TGTGCCAGCTCACCAGTGACAAACACCGGGGAGCTGTTTTTT
CDR3 protein: CASSPVTNTGELFF

CDR3 length: 18
V gene: TRBV7-9
clone size: once
J gene: TRBJ1-3
D gene: .
CDR3 DNA: TGTGCCAGCAGCTTAGTACGGGGAGCCCGAACGGTTGGAAACACCATATATTTT
CDR3 protein: CASSLVRGARTVGNTIYF

CDR3 length: 14
V gene: TRBV27
clone size: few
J gene: TRBJ1-5
D gene: .
CDR3 DNA: TGTGCCAGCAGGGGAAGGGCGGGTAATCAGCCCCAGCATTTT
CDR3 protein: CASRGRAGNQPQHF

CDR3 length: 15
V gene: TRBV4-2
clone size: .
J gene: TRBJ1-6
D gene: TRBD1
CDR3 DNA: TGTGCCAGCAGCCAGGGGACAGCTTATAATTCACCCCTCCACTTT
CDR3 protein: CASSQGTAYNSPLHF

CDR3 length: 15
V gene: TRBV9
clone size: few
J gene: TRBJ2-3
D gene: TRBD2
CDR3 DNA: TGTGCCAGCAGCGTAGTTAGCGGGATCACAGATACGCAGTATTTT
CDR3 protein: CASSVVSGITDTQYF

CDR3 length: 14
V gene: TRBV27
clone size: few
J gene: TRBJ1-1
D gene: TRBD1
CDR3 DNA: TGTGCCAGCAGTAGGACAGGGATGAACACTGAAGCTTTCTTT
CDR3 protein: CASSRTGMNTEAFF

CDR3 length: 12
V gene: TRBV6-1
clone size: few
J gene: TRBJ2-1
D gene: .
CDR3 DNA: TGTGCCAGCAGTGAATTAGACAATGAGCAGTTCTTC
CDR3 protein: CASSELDNEQFF

CDR3 length: 12
V gene: TRBV18
clone size: .
J gene: TRBJ1-1
D gene: .
CDR3 DNA: TGTGCCAGCTCACCAGCAGGACACGAAGCTTTCTTT
CDR3 protein: CASSPAGHEAFF

CDR3 length: 15
V gene: TRBV4-1
clone size: .
J gene: TRBJ2-7
D gene: TRBD2
CDR3 DNA: TGCGCCAGCAGCCAACGGACTAGCGGGAGAGGCGAGCAGTACTTC
CDR3 protein: CASSQRTSGRGEQYF

CDR3 length: 15
V gene: TRBV4-1
clone size: few
J gene: TRBJ2-3
D gene: TRBD1
CDR3 DNA: TGCGCCAGCAGCCCCGGGACAGGGGGCGGTGGTACGCAGTATTTT
CDR3 protein: CASSPGTGGGGTQYF

CDR3 length: 13
V gene: TRBV11-2
clone size: few
J gene: TRBJ2-1
D gene: .
CDR3 DNA: TGTGCCAGCAGCTTAGCAGATTACAATGAGCAGTTCTTC
CDR3 protein: CASSLADYNEQFF

CDR3 length: 19
V gene: TRBV30
clone size: .
J gene: TRBJ2-6
D gene: TRBD2
CDR3 DNA: TGTGCCTGGAGTCCACTGGGACTAGCGGATGCACCTGGGGCCAACGTCCTGACTTTC
CDR3 protein: CAWSPLGLADAPGANVLTF

CDR3 length: 15
V gene: TRBV4-3
clone size: few
J gene: TRBJ1-1
D gene: .
CDR3 DNA: TGCGCCAGCAGCCAAGACGGCAGGGTAGGAACTGAAGCTTTCTTT
CDR3 protein: CASSQDGRVGTEAFF

CDR3 length: 12
V gene: TRBV2
clone size: few
J gene: TRBJ2-3
D gene: .
CDR3 DNA: TGTGCCAGCAGCCCGACTACTGATACGCAGTATTTT
CDR3 protein: CASSPTTDTQYF

CDR3 length: 12
V gene: TRBV5-1
clone size: few
J gene: TRBJ2-1
D gene: .
CDR3 DNA: TGCGCCAGCCGGAGCTCCTACAATGAGCAGTTCTTC
CDR3 protein: CASRSSYNEQFF

CDR3 length: 12
V gene: TRBV15
clone size: few
J gene: TRBJ2-1
D gene: .
CDR3 DNA: TGTGCCACCAGCAGACCCCGGGATGAGCAGTTCTTC
CDR3 protein: CATSRPRDEQFF

CDR3 length: 13
V gene: TRBV19
clone size: .
J gene: TRBJ2-1
D gene: TRBD2
CDR3 DNA: TGTGCCAGTAGAACGGGCGGGAGTAATGAGCAGTTCTTC
CDR3 protein: CASRTGGSNEQFF